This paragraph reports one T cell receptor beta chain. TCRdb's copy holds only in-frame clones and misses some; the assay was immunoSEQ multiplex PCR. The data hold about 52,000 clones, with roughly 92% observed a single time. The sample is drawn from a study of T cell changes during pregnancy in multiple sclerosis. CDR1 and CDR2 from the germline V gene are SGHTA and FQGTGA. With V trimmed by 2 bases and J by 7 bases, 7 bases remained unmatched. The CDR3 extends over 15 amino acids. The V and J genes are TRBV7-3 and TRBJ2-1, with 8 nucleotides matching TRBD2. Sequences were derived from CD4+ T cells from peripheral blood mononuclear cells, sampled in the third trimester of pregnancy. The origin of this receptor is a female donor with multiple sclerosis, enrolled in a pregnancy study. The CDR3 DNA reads TGTGCCAGCAGCTTAGCGGGGGGCCGGGGGAATGAGCAGTTCTTC. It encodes CASSLAGGRGNEQFF.